The next 22 T cell receptor beta chains were all read from a single sample in a study of OX40 agonist ivuxolimab in advanced cancers. Data came from immunoSEQ multiplex PCR; TCRdb stores just in-frame clones and leaves some out. The sample carries 60,000 to 65,000 clones, 75% to 85% recorded once. The sequencing here drew on CD4+ or CD8+ T cells sorted from blood, taken in a trial of the OX40 agonist ivuxolimab. All receptors derive from an adult with an advanced solid tumor such as melanoma, head and neck, liver or kidney cancer.

The chain recombines TRBV6-5 with TRBJ1-5, with TRBD1 matching 8 bases. V shed 5 bases, J shed 7 bases, and the junction held 10 bases outside the gene matches. The germline gives CDR1 MNHEY, CDR2 SVGAGI. The CDR3 has 15 residues. In DNA, the CDR3 is TGTGCCAGCAGTGGATTAACAGGGGGGGAGCAGCCCCAGCATTTT. Its protein is CASSGLTGGEQPQHF.

The V and J genes are TRBV2 and TRBJ1-5; D remains unclear. Germline CDR1 SNHLY, CDR2 FYNNEI. V was clipped by 3 bases and J by 5 bases, with 14 bases between them. The length of the CDR3 is 15 residues. DNA for the CDR3: TGTGCCAGCAGTGAGTCCAGTCCTGGGCATCAGCCCCAGCATTTT. This sequence encodes CASSESSPGHQPQHF.

The chain uses TRBV4-2 and TRBJ2-1; 10 nucleotides line up with TRBD2. Germline V gives CDR1 LGHNA, CDR2 YNFKEQ. Trimming took 5 bases from V and 2 from J; bases not matched to a gene: 6. CDR3 size: 16 residues. CDR3 region: CASSTGLADTYNEQFF. The CDR3 coding sequence is TGTGCCAGCAGCACTGGACTAGCGGACACCTACAATGAGCAGTTCTTC.

On this clone itself: The same CDR3 is also encoded by other DNA sequences in this sample. The chain employs TRBV5-6 and TRBJ2-5, with 11 bases identical to TRBD2. The V and J ends lost 0 bases and 2 bases, in that order; junction bases with no gene match: 0. This CDR3 region has 15 residues. The V gene's germline CDR1 is SGHDT and CDR2 YYEEEE. CDR3 residues: CASSLGLAGQETQYF. As DNA, the CDR3 is TGTGCCAGCAGCTTGGGACTAGCGGGACAAGAGACCCAGTACTTC.

V gene TRBV7-3 combines with J gene TRBJ2-1; 10 nucleotides agree with TRBD2. This CDR3 is 14 amino acids long. CDR1 and CDR2 from the germline V gene are SGHTA and FQGTGA. The trim removed 5 bases at V and 9 bases at J, leaving 7 bases unmatched. The CDR3 bases are TGTGCCAGCAGCGTTACTAGCGGGGTTGTTGAGCAGTTCTTC. Its translation: CASSVTSGVVEQFF.

The genes are TRBV11-3 and TRBJ2-3; D is tentatively TRBD1 or TRBD2 (6 bases each). The CDR3 is 15 residues long. V lost 1 base and J lost 1, with 9 bases in between. Germline lookup yields CDR1 SGHNT and CDR2 YENEEA. CDR3 protein: CASSLGGARTDTQYF. Here the CDR3 DNA reads TGTGCCAGCAGCTTAGGGGGGGCGCGCACAGATACGCAGTATTTT.

The CDR3 nucleotides are TGTGCCAGTAGTCCCGCTAGCCTCGGATCCTACGAGCAGTACTTC. Its protein is CASSPASLGSYEQYF. The chain has TRBV19 and TRBJ2-5, with TRBD2 as a possible D gene (5 bases). The tail of the sequence fits TRBJ2-7 better, so the J call may be wrong. Germline CDR1 LNHDA, CDR2 SQIVND (reference sequence). This CDR3 has 15 amino acids.

The chain couples TRBV11-3 to TRBJ2-1, with TRBD2 matching 15 bases. The germline V gene encodes CDR1 SGHNT and CDR2 YENEEA. The junction had 17 bases not matched to a gene; V was cut back by 4 bases and J by 10 bases. CDR3 size: 19 residues. The CDR3 DNA is TGTGCCAGCAGCTCCTACCACACCGGGACTAGCGGGAGGACGCCCGAGCAGTTCTTC. Its protein is CASSSYHTGTSGRTPEQFF.

V and J are TRBV5-1 and TRBJ2-2; 8 positions agree with TRBD1. Germline loops: CDR1 SGHRS, CDR2 YFSETQ. The CDR3 has 16 amino acids. The V gene end was trimmed by 3 bases and the J gene end by 6 bases; junction bases not matched to a gene: 10. The CDR3 loop is CASSSRTGINAGELFF. CDR3 coding DNA: TGCGCCAGCAGCTCAAGGACAGGGATTAACGCCGGGGAGCTGTTTTTT.

The V call is TRBV21-1, the J call TRBJ2-1; TRBD2 is the table's D call, not checked against the DNA. TRBV21-1 counts as a pseudogene. The CDR3 extends over 14 amino acids. The CDR3 nucleotides are TGTGCCGGGCCTACGCGGGGGGCTGACAATGAGCAGTTCTTC. Translating gives CAGPTRGADNEQFF.

The chain links TRBV6-1 to TRBJ1-3; TRBD1 matches 7 bases. CDR3 length: 14 amino acids. V lost 6 bases and J lost 0; bases outside the gene matches: 2. Germline V gene sequence: CDR1 MNHNS, CDR2 SASEGT. In DNA, the CDR3 is TGTGCCAGCAGCCGGGACAGCTCTGGAAACACCATATATTTT. Residues: CASSRDSSGNTIYF.

The V gene is TRBV7-2, the J gene TRBJ1-2, with a weak D call TRBD1 (5 bases). Trimming left V 5 bases short and J 6 bases short, with 13 bases between. CDR3 size: 13 residues. Germline CDR1 SGHTA, CDR2 FQGNSA. The CDR3 region has the DNA TGTGCCAGCAGCCTCGGGGGAAATCATGGCTACACCTTC. As protein: CASSLGGNHGYTF.

The chain is built from TRBV4-1 and TRBJ2-1, with 15 nucleotides matching TRBD2. With V trimmed by 0 bases and J by 7 bases, 4 bases remained unmatched. CDR3 length: 17 amino acids. Germline V gives CDR1 MGHRA, CDR2 YSYEKL. The DNA of the CDR3 is TGCGCCAGCAGCCAAGACTCAGGGACTAGCGGGGGGAATGAGCAGTTCTTC. It codes for CASSQDSGTSGGNEQFF.

This clone occurred a few times. CDR3 DNA: TGTGCCAGCAGCTTAGGATTTACTAGCACAGATACGCAGTATTTT. Encoded protein: CASSLGFTSTDTQYF. The genes are TRBV7-3 and TRBJ2-3; D ambiguous. The CDR3 consists of 15 residues. The V end was cut by 2 bases, the J end by 0 bases, with 9 bases between. Germline CDR1 SGHTA, CDR2 FQGTGA.

V and J are TRBV14 and TRBJ2-7, with 7 bases aligning to TRBD2. V shed 3 bases and J 2 bases; nucleotides not matched to a gene: 10. Germline CDR1 and CDR2: SGHDN and FVKESK. The CDR3 has 16 amino acids. Written as DNA, the CDR3 is TGTGCCAGCAGCCACGAAGCGGGGCTCCCCACCTACGAGCAGTACTTC. Protein: CASSHEAGLPTYEQYF.

The chain carries TRBV19 and TRBJ2-7; D is perhaps TRBD1 (6 bases). The V end lost 4 bases, the J end lost 3 bases, and 19 bases lay between the germline ends. Germline CDR1 and CDR2: LNHDA and SQIVND (reference sequence). The CDR3 consists of 16 residues. For the CDR3, the DNA is TGTGCCAGTAGTACCGGAGAGCAGAGGGGGATCTACGAGCAGTACTTC. Amino acids: CASSTGEQRGIYEQYF.

This clone showed up just once. The V and J genes are TRBV7-2 and TRBJ1-1; maybe TRBD1 (6 bases). The V end lost 7 bases, the J end lost 1 base, and 16 bases lay between the germline ends. The CDR3 extends over 15 amino acids. CDR1 SGHTA and CDR2 FQGNSA come from the germline V gene. Here the CDR3 DNA reads TGTGCCAGCACCCGATCCAGGGGTACGAACACTGAAGCTTTCTTT. Its protein product is CASTRSRGTNTEAFF.

This rearrangement joins TRBV2 to TRBJ1-2; unclear D gene. V lost 3 bases and J lost 2, with 4 bases in between. The CDR3 is 12 amino acids. The germline CDR1 and CDR2 sequences are SNHLY and FYNNEI. The CDR3 protein is CASSEGNYGYTF. Written as DNA, the CDR3 is TGTGCCAGCAGTGAGGGGAACTATGGCTACACCTTC.

The gene calls are TRBV25-1 and TRBJ2-5; 8 nucleotides line up with TRBD2. This CDR3 spans 14 amino acids. V dropped 8 bases and J dropped 4; count of bases not matched to a gene: 9. In germline, CDR1 is MGHDK, CDR2 SYGVNS. The CDR3 DNA follows: TGTGCCAGCGGACGTACGGGAGGGGGAGAGACCCAGTACTTC. Its protein product is CASGRTGGGETQYF. The whole variable domain, filled in from reference TRBV25-1 and TRBJ2-5, reads EADIYQTPRYLVIGTGKKITLECSQTMGHDKMYWYQQDPGMELHLIHYSYGVNSTEKGDLSSESTVSRIRTEHFPLTLESARPSHTSQYLCASGRTGGGETQYFGPGTRLLVL.

Here the CDR3 reads CAWSVWVDGYTF. Written as DNA, the CDR3 is TGTGCCTGGAGTGTTTGGGTGGATGGCTACACCTTC. This chain uses TRBV30 with TRBJ1-2; no firm D call. The germline V gene has CDR1 GTSNPN and CDR2 SVGIG (reference sequence). V dropped 0 bases and J dropped 6 bases, with 8 bases sitting between them. The CDR3 runs 12 residues. Full variable domain (missing parts from reference TRBV30 and TRBJ1-2): SQTIHQWPATLVQPVGSPLSLECTVEGTSNPNLYWYRQAAGRGLQLLFYSVGIGQISSEVPQNLSASRPQDRQFILSSKKLLLSDSGFYLCAWSVWVDGYTFGSGTRLTVV.

This clone was recorded once. The chain recombines TRBV4-1 with TRBJ2-3; tentative D call: TRBD2 (6 bases). CDR3 size: 11 residues. Trimming shortened V by 6 bases and J by 11 bases, and 12 bases separated the two germline ends. Germline CDR1 reads MGHRA; CDR2 reads YSYEKL. The chain's CDR3 is CASRRDGRQYF. Here the CDR3 DNA reads TGCGCCAGCAGGCGGGACGGAAGGCAGTATTTT.

The chain combines TRBV2 with TRBJ2-1; possible D gene TRBD2, 6 bases. The CDR3 length is 16 residues. The ends were cut back, 11 bases at V and 1 base at J, with 21 bases in the middle. CDR1 is SNHLY and CDR2 is FYNNEI in the germline V gene. In nucleotides, the CDR3 is TGTGCCGCAGCAGGAGGGAGCGGAGGTTCCTACAATGAGCAGTTCTTC. Its protein is CAAAGGSGGSYNEQFF.